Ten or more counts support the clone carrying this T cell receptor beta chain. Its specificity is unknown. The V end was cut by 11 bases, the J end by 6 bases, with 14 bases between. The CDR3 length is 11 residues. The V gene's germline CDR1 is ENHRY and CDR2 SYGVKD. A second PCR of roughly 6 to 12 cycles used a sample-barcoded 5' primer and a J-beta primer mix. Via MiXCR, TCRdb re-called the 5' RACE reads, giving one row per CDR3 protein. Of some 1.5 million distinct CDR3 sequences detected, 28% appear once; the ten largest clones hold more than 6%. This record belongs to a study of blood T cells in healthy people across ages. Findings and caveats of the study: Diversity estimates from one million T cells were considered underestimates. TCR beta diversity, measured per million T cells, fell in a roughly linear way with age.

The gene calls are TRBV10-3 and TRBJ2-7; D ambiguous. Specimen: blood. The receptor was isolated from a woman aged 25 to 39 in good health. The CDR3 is CAADSTGEQYF. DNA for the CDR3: TGTGCCGCCGACTCTACGGGCGAGCAGTACTTC.